A selection of T cell receptor beta chains follows, all from one sample in a study of blood T cell repertoires in COVID-19. Profiled with immunoSEQ multiplex PCR; TCRdb holds only in-frame clones, not every one. The data contain about 110,000 clones, about 70% of them singletons. Sequenced material: peripheral blood. The receptors derive from a human donor with acute or convalescent COVID-19. The donor label of this sample is uncertain. Both conserved end residues are part of each CDR3. The D gene is left open where the match is weak. Expanded clones are given a class, and other clones once, few, many or no size at all.

TRBV7-8	-	TRBJ2-1	-	TGTGCCAGCAGCTTAGGAGCCATTGAGCAGTTCTTC	CASSLGAIEQFF
TRBV9	-	TRBJ1-6	TRBD1	TGTGCCAGCAGCGTTGACAGGGGTACTTCCCTCCACTTT	CASSVDRGTSLHF
TRBV12-3/TRBV12-4	-	TRBJ1-4	-	TGTGCCAGCAGTTTTCGAGAGGGTGAAAAACTGTTTTTT	CASSFREGEKLFF
TRBV27	-	TRBJ1-4	-	TGTGCCAGCAGCTCCTGGACAGAAAATGAAAAACTGTTTTTT	CASSSWTENEKLFF
TRBV10-3	few	TRBJ2-1	TRBD1	TGTGCCATCAGTGAGGGGGACAGGGGATCGTATGAGCAGTTCTTC	CAISEGDRGSYEQFF
TRBV6-5	-	TRBJ1-5	-	TGTGCCAGCAGGCGGGACGGCAACAATCAGCCCCAGCATTTT	CASRRDGNNQPQHF
TRBV30	-	TRBJ1-1	-	TGTGCCTGGAGTGGAACGGTGCAAGCTTTCTTT	CAWSGTVQAFF
TRBV5-1	-	TRBJ1-1	TRBD1	TGCGCCAGCAGCTGGAAGGGGGCGTGGAACACTGAAGCTTTCTTT	CASSWKGAWNTEAFF
TRBV5-1	-	TRBJ2-3	TRBD1	TGCGCCAGCAGCTTGGCCGGGACAGGGGTAGATACGCAGTATTTT	CASSLAGTGVDTQYF
TRBV4-1	-	TRBJ2-7	-	TGCGCCAGCAGCCAAGTCCGCTTGCTAGCTCCGTACGAGCAGTACTTC	CASSQVRLLAPYEQYF
TRBV2	-	TRBJ1-1	-	TGTGCCAGCAGTGGACGGGTGAACACTGAAGCTTTCTTT	CASSGRVNTEAFF
TRBV7-2	-	TRBJ2-7	-	TGTGCCAGCAGCTTAGAGGGCGGGTCTTCCTACGAGCAGTACTTC	CASSLEGGSSYEQYF
TRBV3-1/TRBV3-2	-	TRBJ2-1	-	TGTGCCAGCAGCCAAGCCTGGAGGAGCTCCTACAATGAGCAGTTCTTC	CASSQAWRSSYNEQFF
TRBV10-3	-	TRBJ1-1	-	TGTGCCATCAGCCGGGGGTTGAACACTGAAGCTTTCTTT	CAISRGLNTEAFF
TRBV7-8	many	TRBJ1-3	-	TGTGCCAGCAGCTTAAGGGGCTCTGGAAACACCATATATTTT	CASSLRGSGNTIYF
TRBV29-1	-	TRBJ2-5	TRBD1	TGCAGCGGAAGCAGGGGGCGCCAAGAGACCCAGTACTTC	CSGSRGRQETQYF
TRBV29-1	-	TRBJ1-1	-	TGCAGCGGTACCGGACACTTGAACACTGAAGCTTTCTTT	CSGTGHLNTEAFF
TRBV2	-	TRBJ2-6	-	TGTGCCAGCATGAGGGTCCCTGGGGCCAACGTCCTGACTTTC	CASMRVPGANVLTF
TRBV7-8	-	TRBJ2-2	-	TGTGCCAGCAGCTTGAGGACTCCCACCGGGGAGCTGTTTTTT	CASSLRTPTGELFF
TRBV5-1	few	TRBJ2-5	TRBD2	TGCGCCAGCAGCTTGGTAGCGGGGGCGTCTCAAGAGACCCAGTACTTC	CASSLVAGASQETQYF
TRBV24-1	-	TRBJ2-3	TRBD1	TGTGCCACCAGTGATTCGACAGGGGCATCGGATACGCAGTATTTT	CATSDSTGASDTQYF
TRBV7-2	once	TRBJ1-6	TRBD1	TGTGCCAGCAGTCGGACAGGGGAGGCACGCTCACCCCTCCACTTT	CASSRTGEARSPLHF